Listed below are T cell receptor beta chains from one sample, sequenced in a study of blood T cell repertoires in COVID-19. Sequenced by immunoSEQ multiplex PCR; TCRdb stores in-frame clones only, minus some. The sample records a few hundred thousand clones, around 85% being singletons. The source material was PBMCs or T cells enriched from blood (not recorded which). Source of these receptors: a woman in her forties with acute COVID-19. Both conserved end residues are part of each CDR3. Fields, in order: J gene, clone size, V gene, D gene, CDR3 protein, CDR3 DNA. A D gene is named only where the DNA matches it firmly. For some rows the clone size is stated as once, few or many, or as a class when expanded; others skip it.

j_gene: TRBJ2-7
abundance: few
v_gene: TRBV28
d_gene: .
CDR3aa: CASSLAAFRYEQYF
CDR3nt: TGTGCCAGCAGTTTGGCAGCGTTCCGATACGAGCAGTACTTC

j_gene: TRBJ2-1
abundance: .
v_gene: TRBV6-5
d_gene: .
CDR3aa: CASSYYGWGDEQFF
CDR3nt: TGTGCCAGCAGTTACTATGGGTGGGGGGATGAGCAGTTCTTC

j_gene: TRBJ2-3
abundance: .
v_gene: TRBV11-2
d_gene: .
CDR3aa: CASSLDFGASTDTQYF
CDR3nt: TGTGCCAGCAGCTTAGATTTCGGAGCTAGCACAGATACGCAGTATTTT

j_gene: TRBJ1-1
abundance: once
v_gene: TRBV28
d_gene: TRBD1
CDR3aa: CASSFARGLGTEAFF
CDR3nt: TGTGCCAGCAGTTTCGCCAGGGGGCTAGGGACTGAAGCTTTCTTT

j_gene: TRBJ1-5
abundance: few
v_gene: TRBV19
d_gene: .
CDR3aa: CASSFLFNDAGSGPQHF
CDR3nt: TGTGCCAGTAGTTTCCTCTTTAATGATGCGGGGTCTGGGCCCCAGCATTTT

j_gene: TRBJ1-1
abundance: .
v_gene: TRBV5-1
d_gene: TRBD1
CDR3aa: CASSVTGGRNTEAFF
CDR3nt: TGCGCCAGTTCGGTGACAGGGGGAAGGAACACTGAAGCTTTCTTT

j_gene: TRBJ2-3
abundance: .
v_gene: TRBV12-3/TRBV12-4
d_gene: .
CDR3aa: CASSLTGRDTQYF
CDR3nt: TGTGCCAGCAGTTTAACGGGAAGGGATACGCAGTATTTT

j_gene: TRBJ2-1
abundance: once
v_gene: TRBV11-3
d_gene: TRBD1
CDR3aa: CASSSYGTGGTNEQFF
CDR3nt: TGTGCCAGCAGCTCGTACGGGACAGGGGGGACTAATGAGCAGTTCTTC

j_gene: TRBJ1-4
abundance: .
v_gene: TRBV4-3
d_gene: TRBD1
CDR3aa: CASSQEPGQNEKLFF
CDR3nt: TGCGCCAGCAGCCAGGAACCGGGACAGAATGAAAAACTGTTTTTT

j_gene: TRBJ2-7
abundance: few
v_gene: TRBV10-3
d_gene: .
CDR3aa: CAISEAAASSYEQYF
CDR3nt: TGTGCCATCAGTGAGGCGGCGGCCAGCTCCTACGAGCAGTACTTC

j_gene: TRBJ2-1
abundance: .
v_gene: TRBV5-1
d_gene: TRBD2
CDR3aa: CASSQPHSGRANEQFF
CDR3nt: TGCGCCAGCAGCCAACCCCATAGCGGGAGGGCCAATGAGCAGTTCTTC

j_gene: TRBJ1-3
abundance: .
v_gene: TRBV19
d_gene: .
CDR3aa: CASSIVQGSGNTIYF
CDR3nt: TGTGCCAGTAGTATCGTCCAGGGCTCTGGAAACACCATATATTTT

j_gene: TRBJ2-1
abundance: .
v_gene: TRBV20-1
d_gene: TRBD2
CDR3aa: CSASKAGVVFNEQFF
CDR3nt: TGCAGTGCTAGTAAAGCGGGAGTTGTGTTCAATGAGCAGTTCTTC

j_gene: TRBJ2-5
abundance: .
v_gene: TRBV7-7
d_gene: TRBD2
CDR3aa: CASSLGVAGGESGTQYF
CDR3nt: TGTGCCAGCAGCTTAGGGGTAGCGGGAGGGGAGTCGGGGACCCAGTACTTC

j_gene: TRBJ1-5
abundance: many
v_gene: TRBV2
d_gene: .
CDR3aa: CASRDTGMNQPQHF
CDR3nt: TGTGCCAGCAGGGATACAGGGATGAATCAGCCCCAGCATTTT

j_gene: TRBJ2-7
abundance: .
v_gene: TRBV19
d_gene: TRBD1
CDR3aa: CASSPIQGTTYEQYF
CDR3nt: TGTGCCAGTAGCCCGATACAGGGGACCACCTACGAGCAGTACTTC

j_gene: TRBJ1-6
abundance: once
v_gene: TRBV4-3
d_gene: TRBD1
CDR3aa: CASSQSDRFKGNSPLHF
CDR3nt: TGCGCCAGCAGCCAATCGGACAGGTTTAAGGGGAATTCACCCCTCCACTTT

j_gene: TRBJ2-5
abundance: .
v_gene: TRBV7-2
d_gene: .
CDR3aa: CASSLAGRQETQYF
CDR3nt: TGTGCCAGCAGCTTAGCAGGGAGGCAAGAGACCCAGTACTTC

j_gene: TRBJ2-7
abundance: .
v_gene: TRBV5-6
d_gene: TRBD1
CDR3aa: CASSLRDRGPYEQYF
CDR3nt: TGTGCCAGCAGCCTCCGGGACAGGGGGCCGTACGAGCAGTACTTC

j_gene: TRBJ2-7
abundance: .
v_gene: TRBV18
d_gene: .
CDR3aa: CASSPPSARYEQYF
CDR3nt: TGTGCCAGCTCGCCCCCTAGCGCCCGCTACGAGCAGTACTTC

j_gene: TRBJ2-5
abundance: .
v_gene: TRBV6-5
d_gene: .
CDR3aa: CASSYSDPRGTQYF
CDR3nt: TGTGCCAGCAGTTACTCGGATCCCCGGGGGACCCAGTACTTC

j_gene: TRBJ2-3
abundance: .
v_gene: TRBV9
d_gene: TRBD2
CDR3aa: CASSAGGLAGAADTQYF
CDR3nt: TGTGCCAGCAGCGCCGGCGGGCTAGCGGGAGCGGCAGATACGCAGTATTTT

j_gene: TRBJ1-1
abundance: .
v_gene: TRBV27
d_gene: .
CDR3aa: CASSPPGQNTEAFF
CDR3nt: TGTGCCAGCAGTCCACCGGGACAGAACACTGAAGCTTTCTTT

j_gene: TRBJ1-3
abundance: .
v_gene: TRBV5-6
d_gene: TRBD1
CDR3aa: CASSLEAEGARGNTIYF
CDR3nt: TGTGCCAGCAGCTTGGAGGCTGAGGGGGCACGAGGAAACACCATATATTTT

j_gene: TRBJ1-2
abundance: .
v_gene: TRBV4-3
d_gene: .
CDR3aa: CASSQDPRGTTYGYTF
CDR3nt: TGCGCCAGCAGCCAAGATCCCCGGGGAACGACTTATGGCTACACCTTC

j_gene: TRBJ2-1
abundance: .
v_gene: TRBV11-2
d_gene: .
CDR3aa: CASSLEIGSNEQFF
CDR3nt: TGTGCCAGCAGCTTAGAGATTGGGAGCAATGAGCAGTTCTTC

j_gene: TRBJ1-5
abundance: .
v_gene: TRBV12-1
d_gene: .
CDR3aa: CASSSPGEGFDLDSNQPQHF
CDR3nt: TGTGCCAGCAGCTCACCAGGGGAGGGGTTTGACCTAGATAGCAATCAGCCCCAGCATTTT

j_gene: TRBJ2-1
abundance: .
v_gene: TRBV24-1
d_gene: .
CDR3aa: CATSDLQIRGGEQFF
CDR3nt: TGTGCCACCAGTGATTTGCAAATTCGCGGCGGTGAGCAGTTCTTC

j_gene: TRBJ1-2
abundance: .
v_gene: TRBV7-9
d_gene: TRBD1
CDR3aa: CASSWGDRGNYGYTF
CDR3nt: TGTGCCAGCAGCTGGGGGGACAGGGGCAACTATGGCTACACCTTC

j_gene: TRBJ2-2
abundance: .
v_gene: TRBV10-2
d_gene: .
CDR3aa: CASSDRGRRGPKNTGELFF
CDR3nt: TGCGCCAGCAGTGATCGCGGCAGGCGGGGACCTAAGAACACCGGGGAGCTGTTTTTT

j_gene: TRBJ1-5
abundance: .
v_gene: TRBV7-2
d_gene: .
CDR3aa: CASSQGLGANQPQHF
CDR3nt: TGTGCCAGCAGCCAGGGTCTGGGGGCAAATCAGCCCCAGCATTTT

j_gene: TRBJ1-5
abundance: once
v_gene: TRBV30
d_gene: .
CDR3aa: CAWSVPGRRGNQPQHF
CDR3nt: TGTGCCTGGAGTGTACCCGGGAGACGGGGCAATCAGCCCCAGCATTTT

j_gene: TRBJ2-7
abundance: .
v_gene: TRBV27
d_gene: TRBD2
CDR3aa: CASSSPGLAGTKQYF
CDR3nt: TGTGCCAGCAGTTCGCCGGGACTAGCGGGGACCAAGCAGTACTTC

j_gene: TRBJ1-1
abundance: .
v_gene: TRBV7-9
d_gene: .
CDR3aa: CASREHVTTEAFF
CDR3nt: TGTGCCAGCAGAGAACATGTAACCACTGAAGCTTTCTTT

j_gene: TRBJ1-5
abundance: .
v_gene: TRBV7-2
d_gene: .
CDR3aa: CASSLEVLAPYSNQPQHF
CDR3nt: TGTGCCAGCAGCTTAGAGGTGTTAGCCCCATATAGCAATCAGCCCCAGCATTTT

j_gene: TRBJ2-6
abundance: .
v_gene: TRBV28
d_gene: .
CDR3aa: CASSLYTGSSGANVLTF
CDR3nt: TGTGCCAGCAGTTTATACACAGGTTCCTCTGGGGCCAACGTCCTGACTTTC

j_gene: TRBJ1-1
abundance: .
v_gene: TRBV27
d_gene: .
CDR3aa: CASSQGLGTEAFF
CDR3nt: TGTGCCAGCAGTCAGGGGCTGGGCACTGAAGCTTTCTTT